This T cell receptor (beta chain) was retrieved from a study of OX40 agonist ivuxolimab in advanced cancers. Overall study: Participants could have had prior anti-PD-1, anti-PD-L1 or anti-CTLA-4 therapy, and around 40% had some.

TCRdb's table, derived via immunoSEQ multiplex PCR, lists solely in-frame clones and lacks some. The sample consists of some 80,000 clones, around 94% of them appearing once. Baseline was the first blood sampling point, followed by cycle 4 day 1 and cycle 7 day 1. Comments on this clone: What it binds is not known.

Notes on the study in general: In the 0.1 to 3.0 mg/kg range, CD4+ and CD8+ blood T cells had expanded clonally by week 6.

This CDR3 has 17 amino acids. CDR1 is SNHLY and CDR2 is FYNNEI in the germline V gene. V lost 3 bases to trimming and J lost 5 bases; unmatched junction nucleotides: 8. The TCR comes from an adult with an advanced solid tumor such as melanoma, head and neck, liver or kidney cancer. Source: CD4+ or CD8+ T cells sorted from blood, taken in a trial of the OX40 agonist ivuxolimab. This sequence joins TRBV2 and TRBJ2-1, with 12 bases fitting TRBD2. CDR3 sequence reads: CASSDLTSGGFNNEQFF. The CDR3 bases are TGTGCCAGCAGTGATCTTACTAGCGGGGGGTTTAACAATGAGCAGTTCTTC.